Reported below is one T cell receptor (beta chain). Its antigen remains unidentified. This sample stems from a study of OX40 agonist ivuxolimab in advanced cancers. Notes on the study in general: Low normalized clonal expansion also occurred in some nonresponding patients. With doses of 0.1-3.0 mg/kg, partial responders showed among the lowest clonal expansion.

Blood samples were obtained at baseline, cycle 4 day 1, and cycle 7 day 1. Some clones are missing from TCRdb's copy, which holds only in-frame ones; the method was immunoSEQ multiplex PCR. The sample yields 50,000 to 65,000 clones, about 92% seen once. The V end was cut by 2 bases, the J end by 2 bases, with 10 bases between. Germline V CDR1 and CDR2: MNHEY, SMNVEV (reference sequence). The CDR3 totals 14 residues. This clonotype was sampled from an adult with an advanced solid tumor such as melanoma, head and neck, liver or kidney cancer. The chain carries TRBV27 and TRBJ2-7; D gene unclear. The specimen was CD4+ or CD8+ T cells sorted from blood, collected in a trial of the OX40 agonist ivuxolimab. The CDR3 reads CASSLRLEAYEQYF. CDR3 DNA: TGTGCCAGCAGTTTAAGGCTAGAGGCCTACGAGCAGTACTTC.